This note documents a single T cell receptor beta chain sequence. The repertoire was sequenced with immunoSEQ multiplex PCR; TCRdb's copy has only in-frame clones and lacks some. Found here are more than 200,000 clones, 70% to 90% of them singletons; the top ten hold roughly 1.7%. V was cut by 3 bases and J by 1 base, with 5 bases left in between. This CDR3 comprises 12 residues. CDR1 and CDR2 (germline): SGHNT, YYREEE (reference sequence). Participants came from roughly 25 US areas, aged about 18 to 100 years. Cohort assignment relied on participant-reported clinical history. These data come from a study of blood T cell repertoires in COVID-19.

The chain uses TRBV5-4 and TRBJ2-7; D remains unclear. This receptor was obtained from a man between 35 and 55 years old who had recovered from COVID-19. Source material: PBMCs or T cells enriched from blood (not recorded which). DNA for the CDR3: TGTGCCAGCAGCTCATTTTCCTACGAGCAGTACTTC. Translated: CASSSFSYEQYF.